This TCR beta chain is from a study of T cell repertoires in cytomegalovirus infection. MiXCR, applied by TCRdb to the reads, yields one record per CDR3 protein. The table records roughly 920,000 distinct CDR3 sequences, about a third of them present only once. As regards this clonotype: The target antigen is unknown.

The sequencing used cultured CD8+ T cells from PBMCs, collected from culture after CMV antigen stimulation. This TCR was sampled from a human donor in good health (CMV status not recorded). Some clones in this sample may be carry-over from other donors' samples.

As DNA, the CDR3 is TGTGCCAGCACTCTTCGGGCAGGCCGAAACAATGGCTACACCTTC. As protein: CASTLRAGRNNGYTF. The gene calls are TRBV27 and TRBJ1-2; D ambiguous. In germline, CDR1 is MNHEY, CDR2 SMNVEV (reference sequence). The CDR3 spans 15 residues. Trimming took off 7 bases at V and 6 bases at J, with 21 bases between the two ends.